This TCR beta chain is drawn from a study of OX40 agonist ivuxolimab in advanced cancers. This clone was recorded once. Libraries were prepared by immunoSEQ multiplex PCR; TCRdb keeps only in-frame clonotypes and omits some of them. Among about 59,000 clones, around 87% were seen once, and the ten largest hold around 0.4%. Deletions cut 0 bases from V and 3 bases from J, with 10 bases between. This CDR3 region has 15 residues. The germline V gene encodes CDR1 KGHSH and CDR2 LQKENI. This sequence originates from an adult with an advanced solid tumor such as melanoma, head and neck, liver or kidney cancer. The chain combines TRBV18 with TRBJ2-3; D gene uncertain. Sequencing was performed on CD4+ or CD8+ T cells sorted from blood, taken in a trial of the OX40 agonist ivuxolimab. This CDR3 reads CASSPPGMVTDTQYF. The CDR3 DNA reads TGTGCCAGCTCACCACCGGGTATGGTTACAGATACGCAGTATTTT.